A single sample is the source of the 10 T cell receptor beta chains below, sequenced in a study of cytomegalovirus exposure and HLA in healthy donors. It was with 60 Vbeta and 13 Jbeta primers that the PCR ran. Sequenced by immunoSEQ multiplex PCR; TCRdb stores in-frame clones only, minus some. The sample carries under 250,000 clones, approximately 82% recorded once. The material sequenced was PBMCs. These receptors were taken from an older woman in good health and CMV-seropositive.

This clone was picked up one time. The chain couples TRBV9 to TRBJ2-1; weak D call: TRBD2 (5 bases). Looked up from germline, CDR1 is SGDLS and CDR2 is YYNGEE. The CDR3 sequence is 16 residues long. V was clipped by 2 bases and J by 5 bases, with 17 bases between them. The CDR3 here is CASSVDPPGRNNEQFF. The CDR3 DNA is TGTGCCAGCAGCGTGGACCCTCCGGGGAGAAACAATGAGCAGTTCTTC.

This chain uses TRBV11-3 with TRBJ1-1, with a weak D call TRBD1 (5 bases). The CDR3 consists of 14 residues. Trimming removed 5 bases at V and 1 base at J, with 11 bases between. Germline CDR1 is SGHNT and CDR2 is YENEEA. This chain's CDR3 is CASSRGGPNTEAFF. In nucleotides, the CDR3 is TGTGCCAGCAGCCGGGGGGGACCGAACACTGAAGCTTTCTTT.

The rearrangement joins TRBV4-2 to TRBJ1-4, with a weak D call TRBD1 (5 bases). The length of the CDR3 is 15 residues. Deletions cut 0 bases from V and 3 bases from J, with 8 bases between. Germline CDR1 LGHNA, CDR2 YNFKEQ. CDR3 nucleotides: TGTGCCAGCAGCCAAGAGAGACAGCCTAATGAAAAACTGTTTTTT. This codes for CASSQERQPNEKLFF.

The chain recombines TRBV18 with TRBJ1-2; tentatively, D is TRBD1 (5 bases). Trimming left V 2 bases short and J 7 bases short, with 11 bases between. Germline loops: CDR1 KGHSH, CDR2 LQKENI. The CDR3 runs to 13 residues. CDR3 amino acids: CASSPSGFSGYTF. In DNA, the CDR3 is TGTGCCAGCTCACCATCAGGGTTCAGTGGCTACACCTTC.

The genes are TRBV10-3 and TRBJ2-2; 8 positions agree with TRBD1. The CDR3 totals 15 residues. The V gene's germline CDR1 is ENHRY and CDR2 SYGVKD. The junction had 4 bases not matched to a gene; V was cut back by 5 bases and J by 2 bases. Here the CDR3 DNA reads TGTGCCATCAGTCTTGACAGGGGTAACACCGGGGAGCTGTTTTTT. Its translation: CAISLDRGNTGELFF.

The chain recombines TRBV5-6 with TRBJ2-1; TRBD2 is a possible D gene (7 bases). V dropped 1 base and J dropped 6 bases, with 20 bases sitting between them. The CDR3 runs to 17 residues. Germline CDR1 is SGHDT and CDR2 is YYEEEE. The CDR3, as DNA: TGTGCCAGCAGCTTGAGGGGGGGAGGGGCTCGGGTCAATGAGCAGTTCTTC. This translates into CASSLRGGGARVNEQFF.

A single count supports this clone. The CDR3 DNA sequence: TGTGCCAGCAGTCCCGCTAGTCCAAGCACAGATACGCAGTATTTT. Translated, it gives CASSPASPSTDTQYF. J is TRBJ2-3 and V is TRBV6-5, with D unresolved. The CDR3 is 15 residues long. V dropped 5 bases and J dropped 0 bases, with 12 bases sitting between them. Germline lookup yields CDR1 MNHEY and CDR2 SVGAGI.

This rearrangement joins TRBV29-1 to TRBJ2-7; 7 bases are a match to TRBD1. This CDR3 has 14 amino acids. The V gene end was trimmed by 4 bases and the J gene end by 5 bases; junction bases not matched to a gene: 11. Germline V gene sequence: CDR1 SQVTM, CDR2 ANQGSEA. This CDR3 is CSVGPTGLRHEQYF. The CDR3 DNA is TGCAGCGTTGGGCCGACAGGGCTAAGGCACGAGCAGTACTTC.

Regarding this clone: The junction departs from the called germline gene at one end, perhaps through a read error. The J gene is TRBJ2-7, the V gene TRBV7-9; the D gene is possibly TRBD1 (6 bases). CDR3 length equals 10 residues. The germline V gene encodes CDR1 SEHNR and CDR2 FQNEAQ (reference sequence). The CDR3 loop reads CASSRDKTHF. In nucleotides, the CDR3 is TGTGCCAGCAGCCGGGACAAAACCCACTTC.

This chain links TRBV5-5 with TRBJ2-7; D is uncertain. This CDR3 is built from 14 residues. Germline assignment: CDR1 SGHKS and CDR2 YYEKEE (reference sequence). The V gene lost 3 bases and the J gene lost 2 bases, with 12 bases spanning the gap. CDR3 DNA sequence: TGTGCCAGCAGCTCGGGTCCTACTCCCTACGAGCAGTACTTC. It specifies CASSSGPTPYEQYF.